This record concerns one T cell receptor (beta chain) sequence. Trimming removed 3 bases at V and 4 bases at J, with 15 bases between. This CDR3 is built from 15 residues. Germline CDR1 and CDR2: LGHDT and YNNKEL (reference sequence). Measured with immunoSEQ multiplex PCR; TCRdb has only the in-frame clones, and not every one. The sample consists of tens of thousands of clones, 90% of them appearing once. This sample is drawn from a study of blood T cell repertoires in COVID-19. Whole-study context: The United States, Italy and Spain provided the acute and convalescent COVID-19 samples.

This clonotype was obtained from a man younger than 35 with COVID-19, enrolled during active disease. The sample comprised peripheral blood. The chain joins TRBV3-1 (or the pseudogene TRBV3-2) to TRBJ1-1; D unclear. In DNA, the CDR3 is TGTGCCAGCAGCCACTACTTACGTTCAGGCACTGAAGCTTTCTTT. Its protein is CASSHYLRSGTEAFF.